The clone carrying this TCR beta chain was seen a few times. Its specificity is unknown. Germline loops: CDR1 SGHTA, CDR2 FQGNSA. This CDR3 contains 17 residues. V lost 3 bases to trimming and J lost 8 bases, with 23 bases between them. The data originate from a study of T-cell reconstitution after alpha-beta-depleted transplantation in children. Study-level findings and limits: The origin of alpha-beta T cells about two months after transplant was reportedly several hundred expanded graft clones. By one year post-transplant, T-cell counts and diversity largely arose from T cells that were newly produced. Surviving recipient cells, namely T cells and thymic progenitors, were the source of high day-60 TCRbeta diversity in some patients.

The authors prepared the TCRbeta library with unique molecular identifiers. TCRdb re-analysed the PCR reads in MiXCR, keeping a single row per CDR3 protein. The sample lists about 460,000 distinct CDR3 sequences; more than 9.5% were seen once. The chain joins TRBV7-2 to TRBJ2-4; D possibly corresponds to TRBD1 (6 bases). The sequence derives from a female patient between 2 and 15 years old who had a stem cell transplant for aplastic anemia, so the T cells may come from the graft donor. The sequencing used PBMCs, mostly from graft donor cells, collected 180 days after TCRalphabeta/CD19-depleted stem cell transplant. Here the CDR3 DNA reads TGTGCCAGCAGCTTCCGGGACATCCCCGACCCGAGGCACATTCAGTACTTC. It encodes CASSFRDIPDPRHIQYF.